These 31 T cell receptor beta chains came from one sample sequenced in a study of patients and donors after allogeneic stem cell transplantation. TCRdb itself ran the RT-PCR reads through MiXCR, one entry per CDR3 protein. The repertoire consists of about a million distinct CDR3 sequences, with about 20% occurring once and the leading ten covering around 6%. The sample taken for sequencing was blood, either unsorted or a sorted T cell fraction (not recorded which). Receptors were obtained from a human donor who was either an allogeneic HSCT recipient or a stem cell or donor lymphocyte infusion donor (not recorded which). It is not recorded whose cells these are; they may come from a transplant donor.

This chain uses TRBV7-9 with TRBJ1-1; perhaps TRBD1 as D (5 bases). This CDR3 is built from 13 residues. Germline CDR1 SEHNR, CDR2 FQNEAQ (reference sequence). V dropped 8 bases and J dropped 5 bases, with 15 bases sitting between them. The CDR3 sequence is CASRDGPYTEAFF. In DNA form, the CDR3 reads TGTGCCAGCCGGGACGGGCCTTATACTGAAGCTTTCTTT.

This clonotype was observed a few times. The chain uses TRBV5-1 and TRBJ1-1; D is possibly TRBD1 (5 bases). The germline V gene has CDR1 SGHRS and CDR2 YFSETQ. The CDR3 is 15 residues long. Trimming took 4 bases from V and 0 from J, leaving 13 bases between them. CDR3 DNA sequence: TGCGCCAGCAGCGAACACAGGAGCTTGAACACTGAAGCTTTCTTT. Encoded protein: CASSEHRSLNTEAFF.

The gene calls are TRBV6-2 or TRBV6-3 and TRBJ2-1, with 8 bases aligning to TRBD1. The CDR3 is made up of 15 amino acids. CDR1 and CDR2 from the germline V gene are MNHEY and SVGEGT. The junction had 7 bases not matched to a gene; V was cut back by 0 bases and J by 9 bases. CDR3 sequence: CASSYSRGQVGEQFF. The CDR3 coding sequence is TGTGCCAGCAGTTACTCGAGGGGACAGGTGGGTGAGCAGTTCTTC.

J is TRBJ2-2 and V is TRBV5-1; D gene uncertain. V lost 4 bases and J 1 base, leaving 14 bases between the germline ends. The germline gives CDR1 SGHRS, CDR2 YFSETQ. The CDR3 runs to 16 residues. CDR3 sequence: CASSSSWIQNTGELFF. CDR3 DNA: TGCGCCAGCAGCAGCTCGTGGATCCAGAACACCGGGGAGCTGTTTTTT.

The chain recombines TRBV5-1 with TRBJ2-3; 13 bases fit TRBD2. Germline loops: CDR1 SGHRS, CDR2 YFSETQ. V gave up 2 bases and J gave up 2 bases; unmatched junction bases: 2. There are 16 residues in the CDR3. The CDR3 nucleotides read TGCGCCAGCAGCTTTGGGACTAGCGGGGTCACAGATACGCAGTATTTT. This sequence encodes CASSFGTSGVTDTQYF.

V usage is TRBV19 and J usage is TRBJ2-7; possibly TRBD1 for D (6 bases). From germline, CDR1 is LNHDA and CDR2 SQIVND (reference sequence). V gave up 5 bases and J gave up 2 bases, with 16 bases separating them. CDR3 length: 15 amino acids. Here the CDR3 DNA reads TGTGCCAGTAGTCCCCGGACAGCCACTACCTACGAGCAGTACTTC. It codes for CASSPRTATTYEQYF.

The chain recombines TRBV18 with TRBJ2-7; 8 bases align to TRBD1. This CDR3 contains 14 residues. Germline V gene sequence: CDR1 KGHSH, CDR2 LQKENI. The junction had 8 bases not matched to a gene; V was cut back by 8 bases and J by 2 bases. The CDR3 region has the DNA TGTGCCAGCCGAGGGACAGGTAATACCTACGAGCAGTACTTC. This encodes CASRGTGNTYEQYF.

This clonotype showed up just a few times. The V and J genes are TRBV9 and TRBJ2-3; TRBD2 agrees at 8 bases. V lost 1 base, J lost 7 bases, and 8 bases stayed unmatched. The V gene's germline CDR1 is SGDLS and CDR2 YYNGEE. The CDR3 runs to 15 residues. The CDR3 sequence: CASSVLSGRENTQYF. The CDR3 bases are TGTGCCAGCAGCGTATTAAGCGGGAGAGAAAATACGCAGTATTTT.

The CDR3 DNA follows: TGTGCCAGCAGCTACCTTCCCTCAGGGCAAGATACGCAGTATTTT. It encodes CASSYLPSGQDTQYF. The V call is TRBV7-9, the J call TRBJ2-3; tentative D call: TRBD1 (5 bases). Germline V gene sequence: CDR1 SEHNR, CDR2 FQNEAQ (reference sequence). The V end was cut by 4 bases, the J end by 5 bases, with 16 bases between. The CDR3 contains 15 residues.

The V gene is TRBV4-2, the J gene TRBJ1-3; D gene ambiguous. Germline lookup yields CDR1 LGHNA and CDR2 YNFKEQ. V lost 0 bases to trimming and J lost 4 bases, with 13 bases between them. The CDR3 sequence is 16 residues long. The chain's CDR3 is CASSQEVDYSGNTIYF. The CDR3, as DNA: TGTGCCAGCAGCCAAGAAGTGGATTACAGCGGAAACACCATATATTTT.

The table lists this clonotype with many counts. The J gene is TRBJ2-7, the V gene TRBV5-1; D gene uncertain. CDR3 size: 14 residues. Trimming took off 0 bases at V and 2 bases at J, with 9 bases between the two ends. The germline V gene encodes CDR1 SGHRS and CDR2 YFSETQ. The CDR3 DNA sequence: TGCGCCAGCAGCTTGGAGGGCGGTCCCTACGAGCAGTACTTC. This sequence encodes CASSLEGGPYEQYF.

The chain combines TRBV28 with TRBJ2-7; TRBD1 agrees at 11 bases. The ends lost 6 bases at V and 9 bases at J; junction bases unmatched: 10. The CDR3 is 14 amino acids. In germline, CDR1 is MDHEN, CDR2 SYDVKM. The CDR3 DNA is TGTGCCAGCAGAATGGGACAGGGGGGGGTTGGGCAGTACTTC. Translation: CASRMGQGGVGQYF.

Only a few counts were recorded for this clonotype. The chain has TRBV5-5 and TRBJ1-2; D gene ambiguous. Between the trimmed V and J ends, which lost 0 bases and 8 bases, there was a span of 14 bases. From germline, CDR1 is SGHKS and CDR2 YYEKEE (reference sequence). The CDR3 is 14 amino acids. The CDR3 DNA follows: TGTGCCAGCAGCTTGGGGACGGAAACTATGGGCTACACCTTC. It codes for CASSLGTETMGYTF.

This clonotype was found once. The chain couples TRBV30 to TRBJ1-4; possible D gene TRBD1, 5 bases. Germline values: CDR1 GTSNPN, CDR2 SVGIG (reference sequence). The V gene lost 0 bases and the J gene lost 9 bases, with 20 bases spanning the gap. The CDR3 loop spans 16 amino acids. CDR3 region: CAWSVGSPGNFKKLFF. The CDR3 DNA reads as TGTGCCTGGAGTGTAGGTTCTCCAGGGAATTTTAAAAAACTGTTTTTT.

There are many counts of this clonotype. The rearrangement joins TRBV10-3 to TRBJ2-7; D might be TRBD1 or TRBD2, each matching 5 bases. Trimming shortened V by 0 bases and J by 1 base, and 13 bases separated the two germline ends. Germline V gene lookup returns CDR1 ENHRY and CDR2 SYGVKD. CDR3 size: 16 residues. The CDR3 sequence: CAISESRGLGSYEQYF. Here the CDR3 DNA reads TGTGCCATCAGTGAGTCGAGGGGTCTCGGTTCCTACGAGCAGTACTTC.

The V and J genes are TRBV6-1 and TRBJ1-5; 7 bases are a match to TRBD1. The J segment lost 9 bases and the V segment lost 7 bases, leaving 12 bases of the junction unmatched. CDR1 is MNHNS and CDR2 is SASEGT in the germline V gene. CDR3 length equals 14 residues. The CDR3 nucleotides read TGTGCCAGCACCAGGGACAGCCCCCAACGGCCCCAGCATTTT. The encoded protein is CASTRDSPQRPQHF.

This clonotype was seen only a few times. The J gene is TRBJ2-4, the V gene TRBV5-1; TRBD2 aligns across 12 bases. V was clipped by 0 bases and J by 0 bases; unmatched bases: 10. The CDR3 extends over 20 amino acids. Germline CDR1 and CDR2: SGHRS and YFSETQ. CDR3 residues: CASSLGLAGEGGVAKNIQYF. For the CDR3, the DNA is TGCGCCAGCAGCTTGGGACTAGCGGGAGAAGGGGGGGTAGCCAAAAACATTCAGTACTTC.

V usage is TRBV4-2 and J usage is TRBJ2-1; 12 nucleotides line up with TRBD2. In germline, CDR1 is LGHNA, CDR2 YNFKEQ. Trimming at V came to 2 bases and at J to 8 bases, leaving 10 bases not matched to a gene. This CDR3 has 17 amino acids. CDR3 coding DNA: TGTGCCAGCAGCCAAAGGGGGGCTAGCGGGAGGGCGCATGAGCAGTTCTTC. Amino acid sequence: CASSQRGASGRAHEQFF.

The CDR3, as DNA: TGTGCCAGCAGCTTGGGGGCAGGGGGGTCAGGCAATCAGCCCCAGCATTTT. Protein product: CASSLGAGGSGNQPQHF. The J gene is TRBJ1-5, the V gene TRBV5-5, with 7 bases that match TRBD1. V was pared by 0 bases and J by 2 bases, with 8 bases of the junction left unmatched. The CDR3 extends over 17 amino acids. Germline V gene lookup returns CDR1 SGHKS and CDR2 YYEKEE (reference sequence).

This chain joins TRBV4-3 and TRBJ2-2; either TRBD1 or TRBD2 may fit D (5 bases each). CDR1 and CDR2 (germline): LGHNA, YSLEER. This CDR3 has 14 residues. The germline V and J ends were trimmed by 1 base and 7 bases, with 10 bases remaining between them. The CDR3 DNA is TGCGCCAGCAGCCAAGGGGGGTCTGTCGGGGAGCTGTTTTTT. It yields the protein CASSQGGSVGELFF.

This clonotype was seen more than once but under ten times. V usage is TRBV12-3 or TRBV12-4 and J usage is TRBJ2-7; 9 nucleotides align to TRBD2. With 6 bases clipped from V and 5 bases from J, the junction kept 8 bases outside the gene matches. The CDR3 covers 14 residues. The CDR3 here is CASRPGLATHEQYF. CDR3 in DNA: TGTGCCAGCAGACCAGGACTAGCGACCCACGAGCAGTACTTC.

Only a few counts were recorded for this clonotype. The rearrangement joins TRBV20-1 to TRBJ2-6, with a possible D match to TRBD2 (6 bases). V was pared by 2 bases and J by 3 bases, with 17 bases between. This CDR3 region has 17 residues. Germline-derived CDR1 and CDR2 are DFQATT and SNEGSKA (reference sequence). The CDR3 loop reads CSARMPQGGSGANVLTF. CDR3 nucleotides: TGCAGTGCTAGAATGCCCCAGGGAGGAAGTGGGGCCAACGTCCTGACTTTC.

This clonotype showed up just a few times. V is TRBV4-1 and J is TRBJ2-2; D is perhaps TRBD2 (5 bases). V was cut by 3 bases and J by 0 bases, with 11 bases left in between. Germline loops: CDR1 MGHRA, CDR2 YSYEKL. The CDR3 length is 16 residues. The CDR3 spells CASSHALRANTGELFF. CDR3 DNA: TGCGCCAGCAGCCACGCCCTGCGGGCGAACACCGGGGAGCTGTTTTTT.

The chain joins TRBV11-1 to TRBJ2-7, with 7 bases fitting TRBD2. Germline V lookup: CDR1 SGHAT, CDR2 FQDESV (reference sequence). The CDR3 has 16 residues. With 2 bases clipped from V and 5 bases from J, the junction kept 12 bases outside the gene matches. CDR3 loop: CASSLFSGSLSDEQYF. In DNA form, the CDR3 reads TGTGCCAGCAGCTTATTTAGCGGGTCCCTCAGCGACGAGCAGTACTTC.

This clonotype has more than one count but fewer than ten. J is TRBJ1-2 and V is TRBV12-3 or TRBV12-4; a possible D gene is TRBD1 (5 bases). V lost 2 bases, J lost 8 bases, and 12 bases lay in between. The CDR3 has 13 amino acids. The CDR3 nucleotides read TGTGCCAGCAGTTTACGGGGGATCGACGGCTACACCTTC. Amino acid sequence: CASSLRGIDGYTF.

The rearrangement uses TRBV18 and TRBJ1-6; 10 nucleotides agree with TRBD1. The V gene end was trimmed by 3 bases and the J gene end by 7 bases; junction bases not matched to a gene: 6. CDR1 and CDR2 from the germline V gene are KGHSH and LQKENI. The CDR3 runs to 16 residues. The CDR3 sequence is CASSPSTGGRNSPLHF. The CDR3 DNA sequence: TGTGCCAGCTCACCTTCGACAGGGGGCAGGAATTCACCCCTCCACTTT.

The V call is TRBV6-5, the J call TRBJ1-2, with D perhaps matching TRBD1 (5 bases). The CDR3 length is 12 residues. V lost 5 bases to trimming and J lost 10 bases, with 14 bases between them. CDR1 is MNHEY, CDR2 SVGAGI, per germline. The DNA for the CDR3 is TGTGCCAGCAGTCGGTCGGGCAGGGACTACACCTTC. Translation: CASSRSGRDYTF.

The rearrangement uses TRBV18 and TRBJ2-3; TRBD1 is a possible D gene (5 bases). This CDR3 is 14 amino acids long. Trimming pared 1 base from V and 4 bases from J, leaving 9 bases between. Germline V lookup: CDR1 KGHSH, CDR2 LQKENI. CDR3 amino acids: CASSPLQGADTQYF. The CDR3, as DNA: TGTGCCAGCTCACCACTTCAGGGCGCAGATACGCAGTATTTT. Full variable domain (outside the CDR3, taken from reference TRBV18 and TRBJ2-3): NAGVMQNPRHLVRRRGQEARLRCSPMKGHSHVYWYRQLPEEGLKFMVYLQKENIIDESGMPKERFSAEFPKEGPSILRIQQVVRGDSAAYFCASSPLQGADTQYFGPGTRLTVL.

This clonotype was recorded at least ten times. This chain links TRBV12-3 or TRBV12-4 with TRBJ2-5; 8 bases line up with TRBD2. V was pared by 4 bases and J by 5 bases, with 6 bases of the junction left unmatched. The CDR3 extends over 14 amino acids. CDR3 protein: CASSSFSGVETQYF. The CDR3 DNA is TGTGCCAGCAGTTCCTTTAGCGGGGTCGAGACCCAGTACTTC.

This clonotype has just a few counts. The chain uses TRBV20-1 and TRBJ2-5; D is uncertain. CDR1 is DFQATT and CDR2 is SNEGSKA in the germline V gene (reference sequence). This CDR3 contains 10 residues. Trimming stripped 6 bases from V and 5 bases from J, with 7 bases between. The CDR3 spells CSAHTETQYF. In nucleotides, the CDR3 is TGCAGTGCACATACGGAGACCCAGTACTTC.

This clonotype came up a few times. This chain connects TRBV29-1 to TRBJ1-2; TRBD1 matches at 10 bases. Germline V gene data show CDR1 as SQVTM and CDR2 as ANQGSEA. This CDR3 spans 13 amino acids. V dropped 2 bases and J dropped 5; count of bases not matched to a gene: 2. The CDR3 sequence is CSVEPGQGYGYTF. In nucleotides, the CDR3 is TGCAGCGTTGAACCGGGACAGGGGTATGGCTACACCTTC.